What follows are 22 T cell receptor beta chains derived from one specimen sequenced in a study of OX40 agonist ivuxolimab in advanced cancers. The receptor library was made with the immunoSEQ multiplex PCR assay. TCRdb obtained this table from immuneACCESS and retained in-frame rearrangements with V and J assigned. These tables miss some clones; where compared with another copy, unresolved V genes account for less than half of the shortfall, and the remainder is unexplained. This sample holds approximately 69,000 clones; roughly nine tenths were observed only once. The ten largest clones capture about 0.3% of the sample. This specimen was CD4+ or CD8+ T cells sorted from blood, taken in a trial of the OX40 agonist ivuxolimab. All receptors derive from an adult with an advanced solid tumor such as melanoma, head and neck, liver or kidney cancer.

J is TRBJ1-1 and V is TRBV4-1, with D possibly being TRBD1 (5 bases). The CDR3 extends over 14 amino acids. The V gene's germline CDR1 is MGHRA and CDR2 YSYEKL. Trimming removed 1 base at V and 3 bases at J, with 9 bases between. The CDR3 DNA reads as TGCGCCAGCAGCCAAGGGGCAGGGTACACTGAAGCTTTCTTT. This gives the protein CASSQGAGYTEAFF.

This chain connects TRBV28 to TRBJ1-2; 8 bases agree with TRBD1. This CDR3 is 19 amino acids long. The germline gives CDR1 MDHEN, CDR2 SYDVKM. Germline trimming cut 4 bases from V and 1 base from J; bases unmatched to any gene: 17. In DNA form, the CDR3 reads TGTGCCAGCAGTTCTAGTCGCCCGGGACAGGAGCCGTTTAACTATGGCTACACCTTC. This gives the protein CASSSSRPGQEPFNYGYTF.

Concerning this clone itself: This same CDR3 is encoded by further DNA sequences in the sample. The chain uses TRBV10-3 and TRBJ1-2; no firm D call. The CDR3 loop spans 10 amino acids. CDR1 ENHRY and CDR2 SYGVKD come from the germline V gene. V was cut by 10 bases and J by 0 bases, with 3 bases left in between. CDR3 loop: CATSNYGYTF. The CDR3 DNA follows: TGTGCCACCTCTAACTATGGCTACACCTTC.

CDR3 loop: CSVDRWFGNNEQFF. The CDR3 DNA reads TGCAGCGTTGATCGCTGGTTTGGGAACAATGAGCAGTTCTTC. The chain employs TRBV29-1 and TRBJ2-1, with unresolved D. V lost 3 bases to trimming and J lost 5 bases, with 14 bases between them. The CDR3 contains 14 residues. Germline-derived CDR1 and CDR2 are SQVTM and ANQGSEA.

This sequence joins TRBV7-3 and TRBJ2-6, with D perhaps matching TRBD1 or TRBD2 (5 bases each). Germline loops: CDR1 SGHTA, CDR2 FQGTGA. The CDR3 runs 17 residues. The V and J ends lost 6 bases and 0 bases respectively, with 15 bases between them. The CDR3 loop is CASSKEGDHSGANVLTF. In nucleotides, the CDR3 is TGTGCCAGCAGTAAGGAAGGGGACCACTCTGGGGCCAACGTCCTGACTTTC.

J is TRBJ2-7 and V is TRBV7-8; 12 bases map to TRBD2. The germline V gene has CDR1 SGHVS and CDR2 FQNEAQ. This CDR3 is built from 18 residues. After removal of 4 bases from V and 4 bases from J, the junction contained 14 bases not matched to a gene. The CDR3 DNA is TGTGCCAGCAGCTATAACCCAATAGGACTAGCGGGGACTTACGAGCAGTACTTC. The encoded protein is CASSYNPIGLAGTYEQYF.

The CDR3 coding sequence is TGTGCCAGCTCACCACCGGGACAAACAGATACGCAGTATTTT. It specifies CASSPPGQTDTQYF. The chain joins TRBV18 to TRBJ2-3; the D gene is possibly TRBD1 (6 bases). CDR1 is KGHSH and CDR2 is LQKENI in the germline V gene. Trimming took 0 bases from V and 3 from J, leaving 7 bases between them. The CDR3 is 14 amino acids.

The chain employs TRBV6-5 and TRBJ2-5; a weak D match, TRBD1 (5 bases). The CDR3 covers 13 residues. The V gene lost 8 bases and the J gene lost 1 base, with 11 bases spanning the gap. Germline CDR1 is MNHEY and CDR2 is SVGAGI. The CDR3 DNA reads as TGTGCCAGCTCTTGGACATCCCAAGAGACCCAGTACTTC. Amino acid sequence: CASSWTSQETQYF.

The V and J genes are TRBV14 and TRBJ2-2; 9 nucleotides match TRBD1. Germline V CDR1 and CDR2: SGHDN, FVKESK. V lost 4 bases to trimming and J lost 5 bases; unmatched junction nucleotides: 5. The CDR3 consists of 15 residues. The CDR3 nucleotides are TGTGCCAGCAGCCCCTACAGGGGGCATACCGGGGAGCTGTTTTTT. Its protein is CASSPYRGHTGELFF.

The V and J genes are TRBV7-9 and TRBJ1-5; D is unclear. Trimming took off 1 base at V and 0 bases at J, with 7 bases between the two ends. CDR3 length: 15 residues. Germline V gene lookup returns CDR1 SEHNR and CDR2 FQNEAQ (reference sequence). The CDR3 loop reads CASSLDGSSNQPQHF. The CDR3 DNA is TGTGCCAGCAGCTTAGATGGCAGTAGCAATCAGCCCCAGCATTTT.

The chain links TRBV15 to TRBJ1-2; no definite D call. This CDR3 has 16 amino acids. With 0 bases removed from V and 5 bases from J, the gap between germline ends came to 16 bases. Per germline, CDR1 LNHNV and CDR2 YYDKDF (reference sequence). CDR3 in DNA: TGTGCCACCAGCAGAGATCAGAGTAGGGCGGGGTATGGCTACACCTTC. Its translation is CATSRDQSRAGYGYTF.

CDR3 sequence: CASSLTSGSYEQYF. CDR3 DNA: TGTGCCAGCAGCTTAACTAGCGGCTCCTACGAGCAGTACTTC. V usage is TRBV11-2 and J usage is TRBJ2-7; 8 bases line up with TRBD2. The V gene's germline CDR1 is SGHAT and CDR2 FQNNGV. The CDR3 is 14 amino acids. Trimming removed 2 bases from V and 0 bases from J; junction bases left unmatched: 0. Full variable domain (remainder filled in from reference TRBV11-2 and TRBJ2-7): EAGVAQSPRYKIIEKRQSVAFWCNPISGHATLYWYQQILGQGPKLLIQFQNNGVVDDSQLPKDRFSAERLKGVDSTLKIQPAKLEDSAVYLCASSLTSGSYEQYFGPGTRLTVT.

The V call is TRBV9, the J call TRBJ2-7; D tentatively fits TRBD1 or TRBD2 (5 bases each). The CDR3 is 13 amino acids. Trimming left V 2 bases short and J 9 bases short, with 15 bases between. Germline CDR1 and CDR2: SGDLS and YYNGEE. CDR3 DNA: TGTGCCAGCAGCGTTGATCTAGCAGGGCGGCAGTACTTC. Translating gives CASSVDLAGRQYF.

The genes are TRBV6-1 and TRBJ2-3; tentatively, D is TRBD1 or TRBD2 (5 bases each). Germline V gives CDR1 MNHNS, CDR2 SASEGT. This CDR3 spans 14 amino acids. V was shortened by 9 bases and J by 2 bases, with 15 bases between the two germline ends. The CDR3, as DNA: TGTGCCAGTCCACCCGGGGACCTCACAGATACGCAGTATTTT. Protein sequence: CASPPGDLTDTQYF.

The rearrangement joins TRBV7-2 to TRBJ1-5; 9 nucleotides align to TRBD1. There are 15 residues in the CDR3. V was pared by 6 bases and J by 4 bases, with 7 bases of the junction left unmatched. The germline gives CDR1 SGHTA, CDR2 FQGNSA. CDR3 DNA: TGTGCCAGCAGTTCTGACAGGGGGAGTAATCAGCCCCAGCATTTT. Protein: CASSSDRGSNQPQHF. The whole variable domain, remainder taken from reference TRBV7-2 and TRBJ1-5, is GAGVSQSPSNKVTEKGKDVELRCDPISGHTALYWYRQSLGQGLEFLIYFQGNSAPDKSGLPSDRFSAERTGGSVSTLTIQRTQQEDSAVYLCASSSDRGSNQPQHFGDGTRLSIL.

The chain recombines TRBV6-1 with TRBJ1-1; D is perhaps TRBD1 (5 bases). Trimming took 7 bases from V and 9 from J, leaving 15 bases between them. The CDR3 totals 12 residues. Per germline, CDR1 MNHNS and CDR2 SASEGT. CDR3 sequence reads: CASTGEIRKAFF. The CDR3 DNA follows: TGTGCCAGCACGGGGGAAATTCGGAAAGCTTTCTTT.

The J gene is TRBJ1-2, the V gene TRBV10-1, with unresolved D. The ends were cut back, 0 bases at V and 8 bases at J, with 16 bases in the middle. The length of the CDR3 is 15 residues. Per germline, CDR1 WNHNN and CDR2 SYGVQD (reference sequence). The CDR3 coding sequence is TGCGCCAGCAGTGAGTCGGGCAGGTCAATGATAGGCTACACCTTC. Amino acid sequence: CASSESGRSMIGYTF.

V gene TRBV13 combines with J gene TRBJ2-1, with 9 bases fitting TRBD2. This CDR3 has 15 residues. The V gene end was trimmed by 5 bases and the J gene end by 8 bases; junction bases not matched to a gene: 10. The germline V gene encodes CDR1 PRHDT and CDR2 FYEKMQ (reference sequence). CDR3 protein: CASSPRREGPDEQFF. The CDR3 nucleotides read TGTGCCAGCAGCCCCAGGCGGGAGGGGCCAGATGAGCAGTTCTTC.

This clone was seen a few times. This CDR3 reads CAWSPRVATIYF. CDR3 nucleotide sequence: TGTGCCTGGAGTCCCCGGGTCGCCACCATATATTTT. This chain connects TRBV30 to TRBJ1-3; D unresolved. V gave up 2 bases and J gave up 9 bases, with 11 bases separating them. Germline CDR1 and CDR2: GTSNPN and SVGIG (reference sequence). This CDR3 comprises 12 residues.

This chain connects TRBV5-1 to TRBJ1-1; TRBD1 might be the D (5 bases). This CDR3 comprises 11 residues. V gave up 4 bases and J gave up 12 bases, with 13 bases separating them. Germline CDR1 reads SGHRS; CDR2 reads YFSETQ. The CDR3 nucleotides are TGCGCCAGCAGCGGTCAGGGAGGATCTTTCTTT. It is translated as CASSGQGGSFF.

This clone was counted once. The J gene is TRBJ1-4, the V gene TRBV11-2; D call uncertain. V lost 5 bases and J 8 bases, leaving 15 bases between the germline ends. Germline CDR1 SGHAT, CDR2 FQNNGV. The CDR3 spans 14 residues. The CDR3 DNA is TGTGCCAGCAGCCCTGGGATTTCCCGGGAAAAACTGTTTTTT. Its protein product is CASSPGISREKLFF.

This sequence joins TRBV11-2 and TRBJ2-7; tentatively, D is TRBD2 (5 bases). Per germline, CDR1 SGHAT and CDR2 FQNNGV. This CDR3 is 14 amino acids long. V lost 3 bases, J lost 2 bases, and 11 bases lay in between. The CDR3 protein is CASSFTSEAYEQYF. In nucleotides, the CDR3 is TGTGCCAGCAGCTTTACGTCGGAGGCCTACGAGCAGTACTTC. The variable domain in full, completed from reference TRBV11-2 and TRBJ2-7, reads EAGVAQSPRYKIIEKRQSVAFWCNPISGHATLYWYQQILGQGPKLLIQFQNNGVVDDSQLPKDRFSAERLKGVDSTLKIQPAKLEDSAVYLCASSFTSEAYEQYFGPGTRLTVT.